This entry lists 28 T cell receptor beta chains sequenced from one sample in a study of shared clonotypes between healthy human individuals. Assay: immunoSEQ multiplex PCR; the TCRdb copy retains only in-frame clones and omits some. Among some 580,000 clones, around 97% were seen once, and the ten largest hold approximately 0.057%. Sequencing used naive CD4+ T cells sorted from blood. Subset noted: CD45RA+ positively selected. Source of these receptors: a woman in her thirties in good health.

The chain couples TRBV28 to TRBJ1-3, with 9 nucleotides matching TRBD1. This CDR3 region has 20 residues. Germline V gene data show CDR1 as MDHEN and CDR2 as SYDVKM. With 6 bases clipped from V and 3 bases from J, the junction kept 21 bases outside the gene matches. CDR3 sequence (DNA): TGTGCCAGCAGCCCCACCTTGGGACAGGGCTCGGGAGTCGGTGGAAACACCATATATTTT. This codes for CASSPTLGQGSGVGGNTIYF.

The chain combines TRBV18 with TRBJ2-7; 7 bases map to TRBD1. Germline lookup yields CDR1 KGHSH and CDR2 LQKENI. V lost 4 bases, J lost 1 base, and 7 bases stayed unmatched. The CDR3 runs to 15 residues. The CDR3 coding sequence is TGTGCCAGCTCACAGGGGGCAGACTCATCCTACGAGCAGTACTTC. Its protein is CASSQGADSSYEQYF.

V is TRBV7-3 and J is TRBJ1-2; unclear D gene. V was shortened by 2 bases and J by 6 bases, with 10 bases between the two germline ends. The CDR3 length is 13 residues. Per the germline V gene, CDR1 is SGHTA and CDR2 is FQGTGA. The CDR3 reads CASSLADRDGYTF. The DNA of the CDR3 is TGTGCCAGCAGCTTAGCAGATAGAGATGGCTACACCTTC.

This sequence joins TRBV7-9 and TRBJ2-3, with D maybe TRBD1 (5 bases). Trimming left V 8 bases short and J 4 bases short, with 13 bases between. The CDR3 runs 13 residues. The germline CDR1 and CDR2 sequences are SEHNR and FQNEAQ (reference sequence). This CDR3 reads CASGQTAPDTQYF. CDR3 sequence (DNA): TGTGCCAGCGGTCAGACAGCGCCAGATACGCAGTATTTT. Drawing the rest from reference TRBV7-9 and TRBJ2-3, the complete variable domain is DTGVSQNPRHKITKRGQNVTFRCDPISEHNRLYWYRQTLGQGPEFLTYFQNEAQLEKSRLLSDRFSAERPKGSFSTLEIQRTEQGDSAMYLCASGQTAPDTQYFGPGTRLTVL.

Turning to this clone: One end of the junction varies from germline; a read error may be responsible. The CDR3 spells CVSSLEGNTIYF. DNA for the CDR3: TGTGTCAGCAGTTTAGAGGGAAACACCATATATTTT. The V call is TRBV28, the J call TRBJ1-3, with D unresolved. Per germline, CDR1 MDHEN and CDR2 SYDVKM. The CDR3 is 12 amino acids.

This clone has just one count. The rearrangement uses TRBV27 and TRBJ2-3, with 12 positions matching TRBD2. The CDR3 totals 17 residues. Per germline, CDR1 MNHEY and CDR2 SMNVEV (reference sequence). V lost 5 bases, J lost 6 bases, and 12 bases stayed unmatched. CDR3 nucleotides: TGTGCCAGCAGTCCACTGGGACTAGCGGGCGATAGGGATACGCAGTATTTT. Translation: CASSPLGLAGDRDTQYF.

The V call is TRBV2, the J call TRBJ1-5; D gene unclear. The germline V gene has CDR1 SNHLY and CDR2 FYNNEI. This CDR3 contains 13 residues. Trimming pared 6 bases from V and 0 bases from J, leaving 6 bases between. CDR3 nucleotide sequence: TGTGCCAGCAGGGGGAGTAGCAATCAGCCCCAGCATTTT. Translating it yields CASRGSSNQPQHF.

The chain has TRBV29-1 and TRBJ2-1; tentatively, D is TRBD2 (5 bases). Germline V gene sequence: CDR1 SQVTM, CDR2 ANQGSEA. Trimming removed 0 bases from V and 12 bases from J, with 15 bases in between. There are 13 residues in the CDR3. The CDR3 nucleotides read TGCAGCGTTGAAGATTTCCGGGGTGAAGGGCAGTTCTTC. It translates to CSVEDFRGEGQFF.

CDR3 in DNA: TGCAGCGTTGAGTCGCAGGGGGGAAACGAGCAGTACTTC. Protein product: CSVESQGGNEQYF. The chain combines TRBV29-1 with TRBJ2-5; D is possibly TRBD1 (7 bases). Judging by the DNA end, TRBJ2-7 fits better; the J call may be wrong. The CDR3 extends over 13 amino acids. Germline CDR1 SQVTM, CDR2 ANQGSEA.

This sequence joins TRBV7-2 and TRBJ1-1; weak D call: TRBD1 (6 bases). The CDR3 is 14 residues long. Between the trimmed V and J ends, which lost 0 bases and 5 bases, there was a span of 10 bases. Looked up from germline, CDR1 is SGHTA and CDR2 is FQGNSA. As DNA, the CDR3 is TGTGCCAGCAGCTTAGCAGGGGGGATGACTGAAGCTTTCTTT. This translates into CASSLAGGMTEAFF.

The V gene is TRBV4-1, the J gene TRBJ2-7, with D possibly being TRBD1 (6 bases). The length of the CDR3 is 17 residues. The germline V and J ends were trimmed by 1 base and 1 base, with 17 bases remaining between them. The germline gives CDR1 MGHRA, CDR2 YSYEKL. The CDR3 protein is CASSQALDSSVSYEQYF. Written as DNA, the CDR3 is TGCGCCAGCAGCCAAGCCTTGGACAGTTCTGTATCCTACGAGCAGTACTTC.

The CDR3 DNA follows: TGTGCCAGCTCACCACCGGCAGGGAGTTACGAGCAGTACTTC. Translation gives CASSPPAGSYEQYF. This chain connects TRBV18 to TRBJ2-7; D could derive from TRBD1 or TRBD2 (5 bases each). Looked up from germline, CDR1 is KGHSH and CDR2 is LQKENI. The CDR3 contains 14 residues. V lost 0 bases to trimming and J lost 4 bases, with 10 bases between them.

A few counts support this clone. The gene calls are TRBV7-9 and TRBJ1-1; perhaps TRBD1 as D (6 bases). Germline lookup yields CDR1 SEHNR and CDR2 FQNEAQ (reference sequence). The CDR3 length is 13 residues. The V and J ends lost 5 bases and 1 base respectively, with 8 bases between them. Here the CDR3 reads CASSGDKNTEAFF. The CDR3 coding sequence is TGTGCCAGCAGCGGGGACAAGAACACTGAAGCTTTCTTT.

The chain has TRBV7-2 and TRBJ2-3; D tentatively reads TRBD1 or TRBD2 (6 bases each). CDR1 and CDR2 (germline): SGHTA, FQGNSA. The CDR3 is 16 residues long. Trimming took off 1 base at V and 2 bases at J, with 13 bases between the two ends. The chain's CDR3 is CASSLVGGGPTDTQYF. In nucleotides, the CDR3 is TGTGCCAGCAGCTTAGTCGGGGGCGGGCCCACAGATACGCAGTATTTT.

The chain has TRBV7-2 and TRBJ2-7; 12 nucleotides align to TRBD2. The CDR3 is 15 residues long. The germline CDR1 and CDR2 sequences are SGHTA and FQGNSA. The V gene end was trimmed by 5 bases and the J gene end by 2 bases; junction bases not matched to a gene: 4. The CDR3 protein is CASSATSGRTYEQYF. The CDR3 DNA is TGTGCCAGCAGCGCAACTAGCGGGAGGACCTACGAGCAGTACTTC.

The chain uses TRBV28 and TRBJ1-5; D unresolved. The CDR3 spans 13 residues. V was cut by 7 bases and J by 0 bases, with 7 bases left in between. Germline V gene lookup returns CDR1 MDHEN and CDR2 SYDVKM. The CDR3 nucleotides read TGTGCCAGCACCCCACCTAGCAATCAGCCCCAGCATTTT. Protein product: CASTPPSNQPQHF. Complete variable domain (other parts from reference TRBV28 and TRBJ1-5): DVKVTQSSRYLVKRTGEKVFLECVQDMDHENMFWYRQDPGLGLRLIYFSYDVKMKEKGDIPEGYSVSREKKERFSLILESASTNQTSMYLCASTPPSNQPQHFGDGTRLSIL.

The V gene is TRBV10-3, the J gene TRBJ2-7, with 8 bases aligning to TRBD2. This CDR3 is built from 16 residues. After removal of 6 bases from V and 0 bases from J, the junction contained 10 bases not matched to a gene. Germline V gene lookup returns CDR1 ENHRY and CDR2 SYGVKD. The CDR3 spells CAISPGVAGSSYEQYF. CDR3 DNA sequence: TGTGCCATCAGCCCCGGGGTAGCGGGGAGCTCCTACGAGCAGTACTTC.

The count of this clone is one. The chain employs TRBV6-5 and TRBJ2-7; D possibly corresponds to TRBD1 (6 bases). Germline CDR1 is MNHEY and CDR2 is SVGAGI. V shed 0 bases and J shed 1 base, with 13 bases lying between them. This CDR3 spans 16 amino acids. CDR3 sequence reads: CASSYSLQGGSYEQYF. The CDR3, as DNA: TGTGCCAGCAGTTACTCGTTACAGGGTGGTTCCTACGAGCAGTACTTC.

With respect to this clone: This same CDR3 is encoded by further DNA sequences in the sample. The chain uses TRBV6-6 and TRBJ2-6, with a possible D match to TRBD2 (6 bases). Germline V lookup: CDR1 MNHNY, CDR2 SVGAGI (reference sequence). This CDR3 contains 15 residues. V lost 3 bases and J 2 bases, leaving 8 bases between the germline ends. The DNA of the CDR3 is TGTGCCAGCAGTTATGGGGGGACTGGGGCCAACGTCCTGACTTTC. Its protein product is CASSYGGTGANVLTF.

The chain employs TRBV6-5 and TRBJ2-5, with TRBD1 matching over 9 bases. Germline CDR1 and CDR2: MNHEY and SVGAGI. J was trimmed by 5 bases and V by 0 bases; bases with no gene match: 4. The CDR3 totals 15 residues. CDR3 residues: CASSYSEGQGETQYF. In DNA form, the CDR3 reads TGTGCCAGCAGTTACTCCGAGGGACAGGGTGAGACCCAGTACTTC.

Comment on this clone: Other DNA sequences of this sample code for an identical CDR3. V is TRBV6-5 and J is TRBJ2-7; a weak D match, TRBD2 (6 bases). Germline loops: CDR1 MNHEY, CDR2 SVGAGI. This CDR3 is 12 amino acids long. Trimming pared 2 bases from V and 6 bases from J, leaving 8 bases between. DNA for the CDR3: TGTGCCAGCAGTTACAGGGGAGGCGAGCAGTACTTC. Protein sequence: CASSYRGGEQYF.

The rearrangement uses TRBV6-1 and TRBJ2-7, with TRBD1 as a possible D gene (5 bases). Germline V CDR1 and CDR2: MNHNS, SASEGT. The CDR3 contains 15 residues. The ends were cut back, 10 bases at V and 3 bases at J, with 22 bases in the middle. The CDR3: CATQVRGEKRYEQYF. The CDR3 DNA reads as TGTGCCACACAGGTCCGAGGTGAAAAACGCTACGAGCAGTACTTC.

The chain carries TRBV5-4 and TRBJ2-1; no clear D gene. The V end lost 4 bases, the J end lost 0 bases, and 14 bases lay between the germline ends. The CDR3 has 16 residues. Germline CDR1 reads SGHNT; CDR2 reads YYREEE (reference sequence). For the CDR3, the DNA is TGTGCCAGCAGCCCCCTAACGGTAAGCTCCTACAATGAGCAGTTCTTC. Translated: CASSPLTVSSYNEQFF.

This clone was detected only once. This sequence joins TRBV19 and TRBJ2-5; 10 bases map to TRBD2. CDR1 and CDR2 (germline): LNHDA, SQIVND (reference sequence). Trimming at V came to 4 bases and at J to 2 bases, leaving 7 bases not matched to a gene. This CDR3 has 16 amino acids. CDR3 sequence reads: CASSTLAGGTQETQYF. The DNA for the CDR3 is TGTGCCAGTAGTACATTAGCGGGGGGAACTCAAGAGACCCAGTACTTC. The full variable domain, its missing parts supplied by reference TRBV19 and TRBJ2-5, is DGGITQSPKYLFRKEGQNVTLSCEQNLNHDAMYWYRQDPGQGLRLIYYSQIVNDFQKGDIAEGYSVSREKKESFPLTVTSAQKNPTAFYLCASSTLAGGTQETQYFGPGTRLLVL.

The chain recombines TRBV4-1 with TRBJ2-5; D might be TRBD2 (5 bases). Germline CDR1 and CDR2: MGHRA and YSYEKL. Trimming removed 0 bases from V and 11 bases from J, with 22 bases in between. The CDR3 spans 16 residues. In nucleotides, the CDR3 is TGCGCCAGCAGCCAAGAAGGGATAGCGACCCCCTGGGAGCAGTACTTC. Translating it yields CASSQEGIATPWEQYF.

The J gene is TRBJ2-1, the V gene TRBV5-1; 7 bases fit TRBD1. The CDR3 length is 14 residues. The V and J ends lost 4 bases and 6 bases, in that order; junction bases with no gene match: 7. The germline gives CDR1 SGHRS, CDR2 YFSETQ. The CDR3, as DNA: TGCGCCAGCAGCCCAGGGACAGCAAGCAATGAGCAGTTCTTC. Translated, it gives CASSPGTASNEQFF.

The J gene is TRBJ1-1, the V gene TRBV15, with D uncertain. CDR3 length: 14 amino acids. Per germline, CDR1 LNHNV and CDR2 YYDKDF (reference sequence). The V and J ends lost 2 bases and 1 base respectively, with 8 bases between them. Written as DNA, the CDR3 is TGTGCCACCAGCAGACGCGATCCGAACACTGAAGCTTTCTTT. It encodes CATSRRDPNTEAFF.

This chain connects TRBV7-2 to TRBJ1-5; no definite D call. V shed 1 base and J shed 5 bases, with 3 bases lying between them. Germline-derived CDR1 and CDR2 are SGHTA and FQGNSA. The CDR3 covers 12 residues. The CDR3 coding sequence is TGTGCCAGCAGCTTAGACGATCAGCCCCAGCATTTT. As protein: CASSLDDQPQHF. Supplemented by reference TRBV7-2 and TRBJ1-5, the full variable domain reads GAGVSQSPSNKVTEKGKDVELRCDPISGHTALYWYRQSLGQGLEFLIYFQGNSAPDKSGLPSDRFSAERTGGSVSTLTIQRTQQEDSAVYLCASSLDDQPQHFGDGTRLSIL.